This T cell receptor (beta chain) is from a study of beta chain features in type 1 diabetes. The study, taken as a whole, reports: TCRB CDR3s were moderately but significantly shorter in Type 1 diabetes patients in all four CD4+ subsets.

TCRB transcripts that were expressed got sequenced, as all of the isolated RNA had been reverse transcribed. Clones were sequenced by immunoSEQ multiplex PCR, and TCRdb holds only the in-frame ones, with some missing. The profile shows about 700,000 clones, around an eighth of them singletons. There are 16 residues in the CDR3. Germline V gene data show CDR1 as MGHRA and CDR2 as YSYEKL. V lost 0 bases to trimming and J lost 2 bases, with 10 bases between them. The table lists this clone with a few counts. No antigen is known for it. The TCR was taken from a man aged 18 to 30 with type 1 diabetes. The sequenced sample was naive CD4+ T cells from blood. The chain carries TRBV4-1 and TRBJ1-4, with D hard to call. This CDR3 is CASSQESATTNEKLFF. Written as DNA, the CDR3 is TGCGCCAGCAGCCAAGAATCAGCGACGACTAATGAAAAACTGTTTTTT.